This TCR beta chain was captured in a study of naive and memory T cell subsets. Unmatched junction bases numbered 3, after V lost 2 bases and J lost 1 base. The germline gives CDR1 MNHEY, CDR2 SVGEGT. There are 17 residues in the CDR3. CD4+ T cell IFNgamma after overnight CMV lysate exposure gave donor CMV status. The beta constant-region primer was an equimolar mix of two oligonucleotides covering TRBC1 and TRBC2. One entry per CDR3 protein results from TCRdb running MiXCR on the UMI-ligation and nested PCR reads. The data hold 130,000 to 150,000 distinct CDR3 sequences, with 15% to 20% observed a single time.

The sequence was obtained from a human donor in good health. The rearrangement joins TRBV6-2 or TRBV6-3 to TRBJ2-2, with 11 positions matching TRBD2. Sequenced input: naive CD4+ T cells from blood. The CDR3 coding sequence is TGTGCCAGCAGTTACCCGCTAGCGGGAGGGAACACCGGGGAGCTGTTTTTT. It encodes CASSYPLAGGNTGELFF.